This TCR beta chain was sequenced for a study of T cell responses to AZD1222 COVID-19 vaccine. Study-wide results and caveats: A mostly white British donor set with more females was recruited, and clonal diversity was possibly underestimated.

Concerning this clone: Its cognate antigen is unknown.

The table came from immunoSEQ multiplex PCR; TCRdb's copy has only in-frame clones and leaves some out. This sample has approximately 130,000 clones; more than 85% occur once, and the top ten carry roughly 10%. The sequences come from peripheral blood, collected on day 0 of MenACWY control vaccination. This TCR was sampled from an adult in good health.

CDR3 DNA sequence: TGTGCCTGGGCCGGGCCTAGGGGTACTGAAGCTTTCTTT. This sequence encodes CAWAGPRGTEAFF. The chain employs TRBV30 and TRBJ1-1; weak D call: TRBD1 (5 bases). V dropped 5 bases and J dropped 5 bases, with 15 bases sitting between them. The CDR3 spans 13 residues. The V gene's germline CDR1 is GTSNPN and CDR2 SVGIG (reference sequence).